A single sample gave rise to the 12 T cell receptor beta chains below, sequenced in a study of CD8 T cells in ankylosing spondylitis. Study-wide results and limits: A TCR beta motif of 8 or 9 highly homologous variants appeared characteristic of ankylosing spondylitis blood.

The antigens these receptors bind are not known. TCRdb processed the 5' RACE reads anew with MiXCR; each CDR3 protein has one entry. The table records hundreds of thousands of distinct CDR3 sequences, approximately 11% of them present only once. Sequencing was performed on blood, either unsorted or a sorted T cell fraction (not recorded which). The receptor set was obtained from a male donor with ankylosing spondylitis.

This chain joins TRBV2 and TRBJ2-5; perhaps TRBD1 as D (6 bases). This CDR3 is built from 13 residues. Trimming pared 8 bases from V and 1 base from J, leaving 11 bases between. Germline CDR1 is SNHLY and CDR2 is FYNNEI. This chain's CDR3 is CASGGLSQETQYF. Here the CDR3 DNA reads TGTGCCAGCGGGGGCCTATCCCAAGAGACCCAGTACTTC.

The genes are TRBV12-5 and TRBJ2-1; 10 bases match TRBD1. V was clipped by 7 bases and J by 5 bases; unmatched bases: 8. Germline V gives CDR1 LGHNT, CDR2 FRNRAP. This CDR3 is 15 amino acids long. CDR3 sequence (DNA): TGTGCTAGTGAAATCCCGGGACAGGGGAACAATGAGCAGTTCTTC. Translated, it gives CASEIPGQGNNEQFF.

This clonotype was seen more than once but under ten times. The V gene is TRBV16, the J gene TRBJ2-7, with 14 bases that match TRBD2. The V segment lost 3 bases and the J segment 3 bases; nucleotides outside the gene matches: 1. The CDR3 is 15 amino acids. CDR1 and CDR2 from the germline V gene are KGHSY and FQNENV. The CDR3 sequence is CASSHGTSGSYEQYF. CDR3 sequence (DNA): TGTGCCAGCAGCCATGGGACTAGCGGGAGCTACGAGCAGTACTTC.

In its sample, this clonotype was seen a few times. The chain's CDR3 is CSAVRDRNTDTQYF. In DNA, the CDR3 is TGCAGCGCCGTCCGGGACAGAAACACAGATACGCAGTATTTT. The rearrangement joins TRBV29-1 to TRBJ2-3; 7 nucleotides match TRBD1. V shed 7 bases, J shed 2 bases, and the junction held 9 bases outside the gene matches. The CDR3 is made up of 14 amino acids. Germline CDR1 is SQVTM and CDR2 is ANQGSEA.

In this sample, this clonotype turned up a few times. The chain uses TRBV4-1 and TRBJ2-5; TRBD2 matches 15 bases. Germline-derived CDR1 and CDR2 are MGHRA and YSYEKL. Trimming at V came to 1 base and at J to 1 base, leaving 7 bases not matched to a gene. This CDR3 is built from 19 residues. The CDR3 is CASSQGLGTSGRSQETQYF. The CDR3 DNA sequence: TGCGCCAGCAGCCAAGGGCTCGGGACTAGCGGGAGGAGCCAAGAGACCCAGTACTTC.

This clonotype was found many times. This chain links TRBV12-3 or TRBV12-4 with TRBJ1-2; TRBD1 agrees at 9 bases. The CDR3 spans 14 residues. V shed 2 bases, J shed 6 bases, and the junction held 4 bases outside the gene matches. CDR3 in DNA: TGTGCCAGCAGTTTAAGACAGGGGGGGGATGGCTACACCTTC. Amino acid sequence: CASSLRQGGDGYTF.

J is TRBJ2-1 and V is TRBV4-2, with 7 bases aligning to TRBD2. Looked up from germline, CDR1 is LGHNA and CDR2 is YNFKEQ. The V segment lost 4 bases and the J segment 3 bases; nucleotides outside the gene matches: 6. The CDR3 contains 15 residues. CDR3 in DNA: TGTGCCAGCAGCCCGTACAGCGGGATCTACAATGAGCAGTTCTTC. Residues: CASSPYSGIYNEQFF.

The chain is built from TRBV7-9 and TRBJ1-5; 7 nucleotides agree with TRBD1. The V segment lost 5 bases and the J segment 2 bases; nucleotides outside the gene matches: 3. The CDR3 covers 14 residues. Germline CDR1 reads SEHNR; CDR2 reads FQNEAQ (reference sequence). CDR3 region: CASSKQGGNQPQHF. DNA of the CDR3: TGTGCCAGCAGCAAGCAGGGGGGCAATCAGCCCCAGCATTTT.

In DNA, the CDR3 is TGCAGTGCTAGAGATATTGGGACAGGGTTATCAGATACGCAGTATTTT. Amino acids: CSARDIGTGLSDTQYF. The chain carries TRBV20-1 and TRBJ2-3; 9 positions agree with TRBD1. Germline lookup yields CDR1 DFQATT and CDR2 SNEGSKA (reference sequence). Trimming cost V 0 bases and J 4 bases; bases outside gene matches: 8. CDR3 length equals 16 residues.

This chain joins TRBV7-2 and TRBJ2-1, with D perhaps matching TRBD1 (6 bases). Trimming removed 6 bases from V and 4 bases from J, with 19 bases in between. In germline, CDR1 is SGHTA, CDR2 FQGNSA. This CDR3 has 16 residues. The CDR3 DNA reads TGTGCCAGCAGTCCGATTACAGGGAAAATTTACAATGAGCAGTTCTTC. Its protein is CASSPITGKIYNEQFF.

This clonotype was picked up many times. The V and J genes are TRBV5-1 and TRBJ2-1; TRBD1 matches at 7 bases. The J segment lost 0 bases and the V segment lost 0 bases, leaving 6 bases of the junction unmatched. Germline V gene data show CDR1 as SGHRS and CDR2 as YFSETQ. The CDR3 has 17 residues. The CDR3 spells CASSLEDRAGSYNEQFF. In DNA form, the CDR3 reads TGCGCCAGCAGCTTGGAAGACAGGGCCGGCTCCTACAATGAGCAGTTCTTC.

CDR3 sequence reads: CASSILAGLSYNEQFF. In DNA form, the CDR3 reads TGTGCCAGTAGTATCCTAGCGGGTCTTTCCTACAATGAGCAGTTCTTC. V usage is TRBV19 and J usage is TRBJ2-1; the match to TRBD2 covers 8 bases. The CDR3 runs to 16 residues. Germline lookup yields CDR1 LNHDA and CDR2 SQIVND (reference sequence). Germline trimming cut 3 bases from V and 1 base from J; bases unmatched to any gene: 5.